These 16 T cell receptor beta chains originate from one sample sequenced in a study of neoadjuvant anti-PD-1 for oral cavity cancer. Generated by immunoSEQ multiplex PCR, the TCRdb table keeps only in-frame clones and is missing some. The data show approximately 30,000 clones, roughly 85% seen once. Time point here: after neoadjuvant nivolumab, at surgical resection. The sequencing here drew on PBMCs, taken after nivolumab (anti-PD-1) treatment. The receptors originated from a person aged 35 to 85 with oral cavity squamous cell carcinoma.

The J gene is TRBJ1-2, the V gene TRBV7-2; 7 positions match TRBD1. The CDR3 length is 16 residues. Trimming took 1 base from V and 5 from J; bases not matched to a gene: 10. From germline, CDR1 is SGHTA and CDR2 FQGNSA. Written as DNA, the CDR3 is TGTGCCAGCAGCTTAGACGTAGCGCAGGGGGGTTATGGCTACACCTTC. It translates to CASSLDVAQGGYGYTF.

V gene TRBV5-1 combines with J gene TRBJ2-3, with TRBD2 matching 15 bases. This CDR3 region has 16 residues. Germline CDR1 reads SGHRS; CDR2 reads YFSETQ. V shed 3 bases and J 6 bases; nucleotides not matched to a gene: 5. The CDR3 DNA reads TGCGCCAGCAGCTCGGGACTAGCGGGGGGCTTGGATACGCAGTATTTT. Protein product: CASSSGLAGGLDTQYF.

V gene TRBV14 combines with J gene TRBJ2-5, with 9 positions matching TRBD2. V dropped 0 bases and J dropped 5; count of bases not matched to a gene: 16. Germline CDR1 reads SGHDN; CDR2 reads FVKESK. CDR3 size: 19 residues. CDR3 sequence (DNA): TGTGCCAGCAGCCAAGACTTTTGGGTTAGCGGGGGACCCGGTGAGACCCAGTACTTC. As protein: CASSQDFWVSGGPGETQYF. The entire variable domain, with the rest obtained from reference TRBV14 and TRBJ2-5, is as follows: EAGVTQFPSHSVIEKGQTVTLRCDPISGHDNLYWYRRVMGKEIKFLLHFVKESKQDESGMPNNRFLAERTGGTYSTLKVQPAELEDSGVYFCASSQDFWVSGGPGETQYFGPGTRLLVL.

The chain uses TRBV19 and TRBJ2-5, with 8 bases aligning to TRBD2. This CDR3 is built from 13 residues. Looked up from germline, CDR1 is LNHDA and CDR2 is SQIVND (reference sequence). Trimming at V came to 8 bases and at J to 1 base, leaving 3 bases not matched to a gene. Here the CDR3 reads CASARGAQETQYF. DNA of the CDR3: TGTGCCAGTGCGCGGGGGGCCCAAGAGACCCAGTACTTC. Full variable domain (remainder filled in from reference TRBV19 and TRBJ2-5): DGGITQSPKYLFRKEGQNVTLSCEQNLNHDAMYWYRQDPGQGLRLIYYSQIVNDFQKGDIAEGYSVSREKKESFPLTVTSAQKNPTAFYLCASARGAQETQYFGPGTRLLVL.

This chain's CDR3 is CASSRDRTTYEQYF. CDR3 DNA sequence: TGTGCCAGCAGCAGGGACAGGACCACCTACGAGCAGTACTTC. The V call is TRBV27, the J call TRBJ2-7; TRBD1 aligns across 8 bases. The CDR3 consists of 14 residues. Germline CDR1 MNHEY, CDR2 SMNVEV (reference sequence). V was pared by 6 bases and J by 2 bases, with 6 bases of the junction left unmatched.

This rearrangement joins TRBV14 to TRBJ2-4; tentatively, D is TRBD1 (6 bases). The CDR3 loop spans 14 amino acids. CDR1 is SGHDN, CDR2 FVKESK, per germline. V lost 1 base and J 13 bases, leaving 17 bases between the germline ends. This CDR3 reads CASSQVGAGAQQYF. CDR3 sequence (DNA): TGTGCCAGCAGCCAAGTGGGGGCAGGAGCTCAACAGTACTTC.

J is TRBJ2-2 and V is TRBV7-3, with D tentatively TRBD1 (5 bases). V lost 3 bases and J lost 3, with 11 bases in between. The CDR3 extends over 15 amino acids. The germline CDR1 and CDR2 sequences are SGHTA and FQGTGA. The chain's CDR3 is CASSFYTGDTGELFF. In nucleotides, the CDR3 is TGTGCCAGCAGCTTTTATACAGGAGACACCGGGGAGCTGTTTTTT.

V gene TRBV7-2 combines with J gene TRBJ2-3, with 12 bases aligning to TRBD2. This CDR3 has 18 amino acids. Germline V gives CDR1 SGHTA, CDR2 FQGNSA. V lost 5 bases to trimming and J lost 2 bases; unmatched junction nucleotides: 11. The DNA of the CDR3 is TGTGCCAGCAGCCCGCTAGCGGGGGGGCGGCGATACACAGATACGCAGTATTTT. It yields the protein CASSPLAGGRRYTDTQYF.

The chain joins TRBV4-1 to TRBJ2-7, with 7 bases matching TRBD1. Trimming took 1 base from V and 12 from J; bases not matched to a gene: 18. CDR1 is MGHRA and CDR2 is YSYEKL in the germline V gene. The CDR3 is 16 amino acids. For the CDR3, the DNA is TGCGCCAGCAGCCAAGCCGCTGAGGGGGCATTCTCTTCGTTGTACTTC. The encoded protein is CASSQAAEGAFSSLYF.

The chain uses TRBV9 and TRBJ1-6; TRBD1 agrees at 8 bases. The CDR3 is 15 amino acids. V lost 2 bases to trimming and J lost 9 bases; unmatched junction nucleotides: 7. Per the germline V gene, CDR1 is SGDLS and CDR2 is YYNGEE. The CDR3 here is CASSVGRGQSSPLHF. The CDR3 DNA reads as TGTGCCAGCAGCGTTGGCAGGGGGCAGAGTTCACCCCTCCACTTT.

This chain uses TRBV28 with TRBJ2-6; D may match TRBD1 or TRBD2 (5 bases each). CDR1 MDHEN and CDR2 SYDVKM come from the germline V gene. CDR3 length: 19 amino acids. Trimming pared 6 bases from V and 0 bases from J, leaving 21 bases between. This CDR3 reads CASSRGTGTVRSGANVLTF. The CDR3 region has the DNA TGTGCCAGCAGCCGAGGTACCGGGACCGTCCGCTCTGGGGCCAACGTCCTGACTTTC. Together with reference TRBV28 and TRBJ2-6, the CDR3 gives the full variable domain: DVKVTQSSRYLVKRTGEKVFLECVQDMDHENMFWYRQDPGLGLRLIYFSYDVKMKEKGDIPEGYSVSREKKERFSLILESASTNQTSMYLCASSRGTGTVRSGANVLTFGAGSRLTVL.

J is TRBJ2-5 and V is TRBV10-2, with a tentative D call TRBD2 (5 bases). CDR1 and CDR2 from the germline V gene are WSHSY and SAAADI. The CDR3 extends over 14 amino acids. With 6 bases removed from V and 0 bases from J, the gap between germline ends came to 11 bases. The CDR3 DNA is TGCGCCAGCAGCGCGTCCGGGAACCAAGAGACCCAGTACTTC. Translation gives CASSASGNQETQYF.

This clone was counted a few times. The chain carries TRBV10-3 and TRBJ1-6; D may be TRBD1 (5 bases). Between the trimmed V and J ends, which lost 0 bases and 7 bases, there was a span of 16 bases. This CDR3 has 17 amino acids. The germline V gene has CDR1 ENHRY and CDR2 SYGVKD. The CDR3 is CAISESKLEGTNSPLHF. The CDR3 coding sequence is TGTGCCATCAGTGAGTCGAAATTGGAGGGGACGAATTCACCCCTCCACTTT.

The chain employs TRBV7-9 and TRBJ2-5; 8 nucleotides line up with TRBD1. The CDR3 sequence is 15 residues long. J lost 1 base, V lost 3 bases, and 4 bases had no gene match. The germline gives CDR1 SEHNR, CDR2 FQNEAQ (reference sequence). CDR3 in amino acids: CASSLRTGSQETQYF. CDR3 bases: TGTGCCAGCAGCTTGCGGACAGGGTCCCAAGAGACCCAGTACTTC.

This clone was observed once. The chain combines TRBV19 with TRBJ1-3; a possible D gene is TRBD1 (6 bases). V gave up 1 base and J gave up 2 bases, with 15 bases separating them. CDR3 size: 17 residues. The V gene's germline CDR1 is LNHDA and CDR2 SQIVND (reference sequence). The CDR3 sequence: CASSIGRPGAPGNTIYF. CDR3 DNA sequence: TGTGCCAGTAGTATAGGGAGACCAGGGGCGCCTGGAAACACCATATATTTT.

The chain has TRBV27 and TRBJ1-6, with a possible D match to TRBD1 (5 bases). The CDR3 extends over 16 amino acids. Germline loops: CDR1 MNHEY, CDR2 SMNVEV (reference sequence). Between the trimmed V and J ends, which lost 5 bases and 4 bases, there was a span of 15 bases. CDR3: CASSLGTVMYNSPLHF. As DNA, the CDR3 is TGTGCCAGCAGTCTCGGGACGGTGATGTATAATTCACCCCTCCACTTT.